This TCR beta chain was identified in a study of blood T cell repertoires in COVID-19. Study information: The United States, Italy and Spain were the sources of the acute and convalescent COVID-19 samples.

TCRdb's table, derived via immunoSEQ multiplex PCR, lists solely in-frame clones and lacks some. The sample lists roughly 200,000 clones; about 83% were seen once. Trimming at V came to 4 bases and at J to 12 bases, leaving 11 bases not matched to a gene. CDR3 length: 14 residues. Germline assignment: CDR1 MNHEY and CDR2 SVGAGI. The TCR was taken from a man in his 60s who had recovered from COVID-19. The J gene is TRBJ1-4, the V gene TRBV6-5, with 7 bases that match TRBD1. The sequencing input was peripheral blood. The CDR3: CASSSTGELGELFF. CDR3 coding DNA: TGTGCCAGCAGTTCTACAGGGGAGCTTGGGGAACTGTTTTTT.